This T cell receptor (beta chain) is drawn from a study of cytomegalovirus exposure and HLA in healthy donors (dated by TCRdb to the late 2010s). Concerning the study at large: According to an earlier analysis of several hundred of the donors, about 179 million T cells yielded 100 million or so unique TCR beta sequences and approximately 300 Gb of sequence data. Roughly 300 gigabases of sequencing data and approximately 93 million unique TCR sequences were included in an early release covering roughly 700 HLA-typed donors. Among the roughly 400 genotyped donors, about 85% belonged to the genetic ancestry cluster associated with self-reported Caucasian donors. The study aimed to test whether signatures of past pathogen exposure could be identified by cataloging public T cell receptors. Using immunosequencing, the study profiled T cell repertoires from fewer than 850 subjects and related those repertoires to cytomegalovirus serostatus. In addition to the first cohort of roughly 700 subjects, a separate validation cohort of 120 different subjects was used. The study combined high-throughput TCR immunosequencing, statistical association of individual TCRs with disease status, and machine learning to predict cytomegalovirus infection status. A later analysis re-examined previously published TCR beta repertoires from about 700 donors and added high-resolution HLA genotyping to investigate patterns of TCR occurrence. Rather than drawing on any new phenotypic data, the later analysis identified candidate immune exposures from TCR beta sequences and the way those sequences occurred across donors. An earlier analysis of roughly 600 of the donors used high-throughput TCR beta sequencing to judge whether each TCR beta V gene segment behaved as functional or pseudogenic. Donor age, sex, ethnicity and CMV serostatus were compiled together with the repertoire data. In a later genetic analysis, genome-wide SNP genotypes for 398 of the 666 donors were used, and that subset was treated as a discovery cohort. All discovery cohort repertoires had been generated on a single sequencing platform. Class I and class II HLA loci were covered by the typing at four-digit resolution. Typing coverage varied by locus: roughly 620-640 donors for A, B, C, DRB1 and DQB1; roughly 520 for DQA1; approximately 570 for DPA1; approximately 470 for DPB1. About five DR-DQ haplotypes were handled as single units for association and clustering, since linkage in the cohort was strong. On average, roughly 250,000 unique TCR beta nucleotide sequences were sequenced per donor among fewer than 500 genotyped donors of the cohort, with roughly 18% of those sequences being non-productive. The research as a whole found: A cluster of highly shared sequence variants was judged likely to be a technical artifact of the sequencing pipeline. Because some donors lacked HLA typing at each locus, the association tests relied only on the typed subset. A later analysis reported that several top co-occurrence clusters appeared linked to parvovirus B19, influenza, CMV and Epstein-Barr virus. Most TCR sequences were observed very rarely across donors, whereas some public TCRs were present in many individuals. A later analysis found that TCR association rates varied across HLA loci, with DRB1 alleles showing the most associated TCRs and HLA-C alleles the fewest. An earlier analysis of approximately 530 of the donors showed that most TCR beta V segments appeared in productive rearrangements either about 90% or about 30% of the time, which broadly matched IMGT annotations. A further reported finding was that TCR beta sequences accurately predicted the HLA-A and HLA-B alleles for most subjects in the first cohort. Some IMGT-functional V segments, including TRBV6-2 and TRBV6-3, could not be told apart with the 87-base-pair reads, so those segments were excluded. Three of the identified cytomegalovirus-associated TCR beta chains were confirmed in vitro to be specific for cytomegalovirus antigens. Compared with equally common non-associated chains, HLA-associated TCR beta chains in a later analysis were more clonally expanded and had lower generation probabilities. When HLA alleles, especially DR and DQ, strongly co-occurred, TCR associations were difficult to assign to individual alleles. The only immune exposure information available for the cohort was CMV serostatus. The authors suggested that the approach could potentially be extended to other disease states and immunological phenotypes. Most CMV-associated TCR beta chains appeared to be HLA-restricted in a later analysis, and the HLA associations seemed to be driven largely by CMV exposure. The earlier analysis of fewer than 750 of the donors excluded roughly 16 rarely observed V segments, including chromosome 9 orphons, because counts were too low. V-gene and J-gene trimming of TCR beta chains was associated with a missense DCLRE1C variant in a later genetic analysis, and the association was replicated in an independent cohort. Linkage disequilibrium might explain the correlated functional status among segregating V segments, but an unknown experimental factor could not be ruled out. In this cohort, only TCR beta chains were sequenced, and detectable features were limited by the absence of alpha or paired-chain data. In a later analysis, around 17,000 TCR beta sequences were associated with specific HLA alleles at a false discovery rate of 0.05. The study listed over 150 TCR beta chains as associated with cytomegalovirus. Compared with the roughly 720-donor mean, donors in an Asian-associated ancestry cluster had fewer N-insertions in productive TCRs, according to a later genetic analysis. Sequencing depth was assumed to be roughly uniform across donors in the presence/absence analyses, though that assumption may not hold. Cytomegalovirus status was reported to be diagnosed by the classifier with high specificity and sensitivity in both the original and validation cohorts.

The protocol used for the library was the immunoSEQ multiplex PCR assay. For the multiplex PCR, a mixture combining 60 forward primers for TCR Vbeta segments and 13 reverse primers for TCR Jbeta segments was used. The CDR3 region of rearranged TCR beta genes was amplified from genomic DNA by a multiplex PCR assay. On the Illumina HiSeq System, the amplified TCR beta libraries were sequenced as 87-base-pair reads. Under the source paper's analysis protocol: A later analysis counted about 80 million unique TCR beta chains across the 600 to 850 repertoires, and 9 million to 14 million of these chains were shared by at least two donors. A nearest-neighbor algorithm error-corrected the raw reads and collapsed the reads into unique sequences, merging closely related sequences to remove PCR and sequencing errors. Alignment of CDR3 sequences to IMGT reference sequences was used to assign V, D and J gene segments. For a sequence to be retained, a match of at least six nucleotides to both a V gene segment and a J gene segment was required. A rearrangement was called productive if the CDR3 had no stop codons and remained in frame with V and J, and every other rearrangement was called non-productive. Following IMGT convention, CDR3 was defined as the stretch from the second conserved V-encoded cysteine to the conserved J-encoded phenylalanine. The earlier analysis of about 610 of the donors excluded any sequence lacking an unambiguous match to a single V gene segment. An earlier analysis of fewer than 750 of the donors called V segments functional above 56.7% productive rearrangements and segregating when the between-donor standard deviation exceeded 5%. A statistical classification framework was built to diagnose cytomegalovirus status from the catalog of TCR beta chain sequences. In a later analysis, TCR nucleotide sequences were compared against IMGT/GENE-DB human TR gene sequences so that V and J genes could be assigned. The TCRdist pipeline was used in a later analysis to assign CDR3 sequences and most-parsimonious VDJ recombination scenarios. In a later analysis, each TCR beta chain was defined by its CDR3 amino acid sequence together with its V-gene family, and reads lacking a unique V-gene family were excluded. A later analysis removed 550 to 700 highly shared, low-generation-probability nucleotide sequences to deal with suspected cross-contamination and a sequencing artifact. In a later analysis, a clonal expansion index was calculated for each public chain from normalized within-repertoire ranks of inferred template counts. Generation probabilities in a later analysis came from a VDJ recombination model fitted to out-of-frame rearrangements, and those results were checked against IGoR. Hypergeometric tests were used in a later analysis to score TCR-TCR, TCR-HLA and TCR-CMV co-occurrence, with a repertoire-size bias correction applied to the TCR pairs. False discovery rates were estimated in a later analysis by permuting HLA or CMV assignments 20 times. In a later analysis, co-occurring TCRs were grouped using DBSCAN, with TCRdist sequence similarity added in when clustering inside HLA-allele-positive subsets. Repertoires with fewer than 30,000 or more than 120,000 public chains were left out of co-occurrence clustering, as were about five repertoires with anomalous nucleotide sharing. This immuneACCESS table, as held by TCRdb, lists in-frame sequences with V and J called but not all clones. Of the missing ones, under half trace to an unresolved V gene in checked studies; the others have no known cause. The DNA was the basis for D and trimming; V, J and clone size are from that table. The sample table contains 150,000 to 200,000 clones; only one count was recorded for roughly 80% of them. The top ten hold 1.1% to 1.5% of the sample.

CDR1 and CDR2 are drawn from the germline V gene: LGHNA, YSLEER. The V end gives up 4 bases and the J end 9 bases, leaving 12 bases in the junction not matched to a gene. There are 16 amino acids in the CDR3, from cysteine to phenylalanine inclusive. This entry keeps only the CDR3 DNA: 48 bases, framed from base 1. The cohort comprised approximately 700 healthy bone marrow donors. At the time of sampling, every cohort member was nominally healthy, though immune exposures that went unrecorded were likely present. The donor tested CMV seronegative and was one of the 352 seronegative cohort members. A peripheral blood sample was provided by each donor, and peripheral blood mononuclear cells were used for TCR beta sequencing. Genomic DNA was extracted from the blood cell samples with the Qiagen DNeasy Blood Extraction Kit. Of note for this clone: No antigen is known for it. No clone much larger than this one lies a single base away; base qualities are absent.

The receptor comes from a male donor in good health and CMV-seronegative. The sequence links TRBV4-3 to TRBJ2-1, and TRBD2 aligns with 10 junction nucleotides. The sample taken for sequencing was PBMCs. The nucleotides read TGCGCCAGCAGCCGATGGGTGGCTAGCGGGGGCGGTGAGCAGTTCTTC. This gives the protein CASSRWVASGGGEQFF.